This T cell receptor beta chain was identified in a study of T cell clones after liver transplantation. On the study more broadly: Tolerant meant at least one year fully off immunosuppression without liver enzymes above twice normal.

This CDR3 has 13 amino acids. Trimming removed 4 bases at V and 4 bases at J, with 10 bases between. The germline V gene has CDR1 KGHSH and CDR2 LQKENI. Worth noting for this clone: Antigen: not known.

Notes on the study in general: Circulating graft-donor-reactive CD4 TCRbeta sequences fell significantly post-transplant in 5 of 8 subjects.

Using immunoSEQ multiplex PCR, the repertoire was profiled, and TCRdb retains in-frame clones only, with some absent. The data contain 45,000 to 60,000 clones, approximately 77% of them singletons. V is TRBV18 and J is TRBJ1-1; D possibly corresponds to TRBD1 (6 bases). This clonotype was sampled from a human patient who received a liver transplant. The T cells may partly be graft donor cells. The starting material was CD4+ T cells from blood, obtained at the 22-month timepoint. The CDR3 loop reads CASSRQATTEAFF. CDR3 nucleotide sequence: TGTGCCAGCTCACGACAGGCTACCACTGAAGCTTTCTTT.